This T cell receptor beta chain was observed in a study of cytomegalovirus exposure and HLA in healthy donors. Germline CDR1 reads SGHDT; CDR2 reads YYEEEE. This CDR3 region has 12 residues. The germline V and J ends were trimmed by 7 bases and 1 base, with 8 bases remaining between them. Vbeta (60) and Jbeta (13) primers were used in the PCR. Profiling relied on immunoSEQ multiplex PCR, and the TCRdb table lists in-frame clones only, not all of them. The table has 180,000 or so clones, 77% seen once. This sequence originates from a man between 18 and 29 years old in good health and CMV-seronegative. The material sequenced was PBMCs. The genes are TRBV5-6 and TRBJ1-1, with D unclear. The chain's CDR3 is CASERGNTEAFF. In nucleotides, the CDR3 is TGTGCCAGCGAACGGGGGAACACTGAAGCTTTCTTT.